One sample yielded the 20 T cell receptor beta chains listed below, sequenced in a study of T cells in Graves' hyperthyroidism and ophthalmopathy. Regions amplified from RNA transcripts were the TCR beta CDR3 regions. First-round RT-PCR targeting the TCR CDR3 was performed with the HTBI primer set. From the multiplex PCR reads, TCRdb called clonotypes with MiXCR, one entry per CDR3 protein. The sample yields hundreds of thousands of distinct CDR3 sequences, roughly 46% seen once. The sequencing sample was made of peripheral blood or thyroid tissue (not recorded which). These receptors were obtained from an adult man with Graves' disease, either hyperthyroidism or ophthalmopathy (not recorded which).

This clonotype has only a few counts. V and J are TRBV4-1 and TRBJ1-1, with D possibly TRBD1 on 6 matching bases. Germline V gene data show CDR1 as MGHRA and CDR2 as YSYEKL. This CDR3 has 14 residues. The V gene lost 0 bases and the J gene lost 4 bases, with 9 bases spanning the gap. The CDR3 reads CASSQDARGTEAFF. The DNA of the CDR3 is TGCGCCAGCAGCCAAGACGCCAGGGGCACTGAAGCTTTCTTT.

V is TRBV7-8 and J is TRBJ1-6; D uncertain. Deletions cut 0 bases from V and 9 bases from J, with 6 bases between. CDR3 size: 13 residues. The V gene's germline CDR1 is SGHVS and CDR2 FQNEAQ. In DNA form, the CDR3 reads TGTGCCAGCAGCTTAGCGCCTTTTTCACCCCTCCACTTT. Residues: CASSLAPFSPLHF.

The J gene is TRBJ2-5, the V gene TRBV20-1, with TRBD1 matching 8 bases. CDR3 size: 14 residues. Germline CDR1 and CDR2: DFQATT and SNEGSKA (reference sequence). V was clipped by 5 bases and J by 2 bases; unmatched bases: 7. CDR3 in amino acids: CSAPGTGWQETQYF. The CDR3 DNA follows: TGCAGTGCTCCCGGGACAGGATGGCAAGAGACCCAGTACTTC.

This clonotype was seen a handful of times. The junction shows a germline mismatch at one end, possibly a read error. The V and J genes are TRBV7-9 and TRBJ1-4; TRBD1 might be the D (5 bases). In germline, CDR1 is SEHNR, CDR2 FQNEAQ (reference sequence). CDR3 length: 15 amino acids. Here the CDR3 DNA reads TGCGCCAGCAGCCAAGAGGGGCGAGGTAATGAAAAACTGTTTTTT. Translating gives CASSQEGRGNEKLFF.

This chain links TRBV10-3 with TRBJ1-5; D is uncertain. CDR1 ENHRY and CDR2 SYGVKD come from the germline V gene. The CDR3 loop spans 13 amino acids. The V and J ends lost 8 bases and 0 bases respectively, with 8 bases between them. The CDR3: CAIGGGSNQPQHF. CDR3 in DNA: TGTGCCATCGGCGGTGGTAGCAATCAGCCCCAGCATTTT.

The chain has TRBV9 and TRBJ2-2; TRBD1 agrees at 9 bases. The junction had 8 bases not matched to a gene; V was cut back by 4 bases and J by 4 bases. There are 16 residues in the CDR3. Per the germline V gene, CDR1 is SGDLS and CDR2 is YYNGEE. CDR3 DNA: TGTGCCAGCAGCACACAGGGGGCCGGTAGCACCGGGGAGCTGTTTTTT. Protein sequence: CASSTQGAGSTGELFF.

Concerning this clonotype itself: This may stem from a read error, because a much larger clone lies one nucleotide away. The rearrangement uses TRBV10-3 and TRBJ1-3; D is possibly TRBD1 (5 bases). CDR1 and CDR2 (germline): ENHRY, SYGVKD. This CDR3 spans 14 amino acids. V was cut by 6 bases and J by 6 bases, with 15 bases left in between. CDR3 coding DNA: TGTGCCATCAGCGGCGGCAGGGCCGAAAACACCATATATTTT. Its translation is CAISGGRAENTIYF.

The chain combines TRBV20-1 with TRBJ1-2; D is perhaps TRBD1 (5 bases). In germline, CDR1 is DFQATT, CDR2 SNEGSKA (reference sequence). The V gene lost 3 bases and the J gene lost 0 bases, with 14 bases spanning the gap. This CDR3 has 15 residues. DNA for the CDR3: TGCAGTGCTAGTTCGCCAGGGCGCCCTAACTATGGCTACACCTTC. It codes for CSASSPGRPNYGYTF.

For this clonotype: A much more abundant neighbour one base away suggests this may be a read error. The chain uses TRBV7-2 and TRBJ2-5, with no clear D. The germline V gene encodes CDR1 SGHTA and CDR2 FQGNSA. The CDR3 is 14 residues long. Trimming shortened V by 1 base and J by 0 bases, and 6 bases separated the two germline ends. CDR3 sequence: CASSLGANQETQYF. The DNA of the CDR3 is TGTGCCAGCAGCTTAGGGGCGAACCAAGAGACCCAGTACTTC.

The chain links TRBV7-2 to TRBJ2-5; a weak D match, TRBD1 (5 bases). Trimming stripped 8 bases from V and 5 bases from J, with 18 bases between. The CDR3 spans 14 residues. The germline V gene encodes CDR1 SGHTA and CDR2 FQGNSA. Here the CDR3 reads CASVPPAGLETQYF. CDR3 sequence (DNA): TGTGCCAGCGTCCCCCCGGCAGGGCTGGAGACCCAGTACTTC.

This clonotype came up many times. This CDR3 is CASSLDEGNTIYF. Written as DNA, the CDR3 is TGTGCCAGCAGCTTAGATGAGGGAAACACCATATATTTT. The rearrangement uses TRBV7-9 and TRBJ1-3; no firm D call. V was clipped by 1 base and J by 4 bases, with 5 bases between them. Germline assignment: CDR1 SEHNR and CDR2 FQNEAQ (reference sequence). The CDR3 has 13 amino acids. Complete variable domain (other parts from reference TRBV7-9 and TRBJ1-3): DTGVSQNPRHKITKRGQNVTFRCDPISEHNRLYWYRQTLGQGPEFLTYFQNEAQLEKSRLLSDRFSAERPKGSFSTLEIQRTEQGDSAMYLCASSLDEGNTIYFGEGSWLTVV.

This clonotype was detected many times. The V and J genes are TRBV10-3 and TRBJ1-5; no clear D gene. The germline gives CDR1 ENHRY, CDR2 SYGVKD. The CDR3 contains 12 residues. The ends were cut back, 2 bases at V and 7 bases at J, with 6 bases in the middle. CDR3: CAISEPGQPQHF. CDR3 DNA: TGTGCCATCAGTGAGCCCGGACAGCCCCAGCATTTT.

This clonotype appeared once. The genes are TRBV15 and TRBJ2-7; TRBD1 matches 7 bases. CDR1 LNHNV and CDR2 YYDKDF come from the germline V gene (reference sequence). The CDR3 runs 14 residues. The ends lost 2 bases at V and 1 base at J; junction bases unmatched: 2. The CDR3 DNA follows: TGTGCCACCAGCAGATCGACAGGGTCCTACGAGCAGTACTTC. Translated: CATSRSTGSYEQYF. The variable domain in full, completed from reference TRBV15 and TRBJ2-7, reads DAMVIQNPRYQVTQFGKPVTLSCSQTLNHNVMYWYQQKSSQAPKLLFHYYDKDFNNEADTPDNFQSRRPNTSFCFLDIRSPGLGDTAMYLCATSRSTGSYEQYFGPGTRLTVT.

A remark on this clonotype: A much larger clone lies one base from this, so it may be a read error. CDR3 amino acids: CASSINSGETQYF. The DNA for the CDR3 is TGTGCCAGCAGCATTAACTCTGGGGAGACCCAGTACTTC. The V and J genes are TRBV7-9 and TRBJ2-5; no clear D. The CDR3 totals 13 residues. Germline V CDR1 and CDR2: SEHNR, FQNEAQ (reference sequence). The germline V and J ends were trimmed by 5 bases and 5 bases, with 12 bases remaining between them.

The chain joins TRBV6-5 to TRBJ2-7; 7 nucleotides agree with TRBD2. In germline, CDR1 is MNHEY, CDR2 SVGAGI. Germline trimming cut 4 bases from V and 7 bases from J; bases unmatched to any gene: 13. The CDR3 is 15 residues long. CDR3 DNA sequence: TGTGCCAGCAGTTTGCCTAGCGGCATCTCGGGGGAGCAGTACTTC. Amino acid sequence: CASSLPSGISGEQYF.

This chain links TRBV7-9 with TRBJ1-4, with 8 positions matching TRBD1. The CDR3 contains 14 residues. Germline V gene lookup returns CDR1 SEHNR and CDR2 FQNEAQ (reference sequence). V was clipped by 8 bases and J by 8 bases; unmatched bases: 10. The CDR3 DNA reads TGTGCCAGCTCTACCGGACAGGGAAGGGAAAAACTGTTTTTT. Encoded protein: CASSTGQGREKLFF. The whole variable domain, remainder taken from reference TRBV7-9 and TRBJ1-4, is DTGVSQNPRHKITKRGQNVTFRCDPISEHNRLYWYRQTLGQGPEFLTYFQNEAQLEKSRLLSDRFSAERPKGSFSTLEIQRTEQGDSAMYLCASSTGQGREKLFFGSGTQLSVL.

The chain joins TRBV20-1 to TRBJ1-5; TRBD1 is a possible D gene (6 bases). Per germline, CDR1 DFQATT and CDR2 SNEGSKA (reference sequence). The CDR3 length is 14 residues. The germline V and J ends were trimmed by 6 bases and 0 bases, with 12 bases remaining between them. The CDR3 bases are TGCAGTGCCATGGACAGTTATAGCAATCAGCCCCAGCATTTT. It translates to CSAMDSYSNQPQHF.

This clonotype appeared once. The V call is TRBV12-3 or TRBV12-4, the J call TRBJ2-2; 9 bases fit TRBD2. The CDR3 is 16 residues long. V lost 5 bases and J lost 3; bases outside the gene matches: 7. Written as DNA, the CDR3 is TGTGCCAGCAGTAAAGCGGGAGGAGTCGACACCGGGGAGCTGTTTTTT. Translated: CASSKAGGVDTGELFF.

This clonotype was seen a handful of times. This sequence joins TRBV2 and TRBJ1-5, with TRBD1 matching over 7 bases. V trimming: 6 bases; J trimming: 0 bases; junction bases outside the gene matches: 5. This CDR3 comprises 15 residues. CDR1 and CDR2 from the germline V gene are SNHLY and FYNNEI. The CDR3 sequence: CASRTGSYSNQPQHF. Here the CDR3 DNA reads TGTGCCAGCAGGACAGGGAGCTATAGCAATCAGCCCCAGCATTTT. The full variable domain, completed using reference TRBV2 and TRBJ1-5, is EPEVTQTPSHQVTQMGQEVILRCVPISNHLYFYWYRQILGQKVEFLVSFYNNEISEKSEIFDDQFSVERPDGSNFTLKIRSTKLEDSAMYFCASRTGSYSNQPQHFGDGTRLSIL.

A single count supports this clonotype. The rearrangement joins TRBV7-6 to TRBJ2-2, with unresolved D. The CDR3 extends over 11 amino acids. V was clipped by 10 bases and J by 6 bases, with 9 bases between them. Germline loops: CDR1 SGHVS, CDR2 FNYEAQ. Here the CDR3 reads CATDGSGELFF. In DNA form, the CDR3 reads TGTGCCACCGATGGGTCCGGGGAGCTGTTTTTT.